This TCR beta chain derives from a study of T cell responses to AZD1222 COVID-19 vaccine. This table comes from immunoSEQ multiplex PCR, and its TCRdb copy is limited to in-frame clones, with some not included. The sample lists 120,000 to 150,000 clones, about 89% occurring once. Comments on this clone: Its antigen is still unknown.

The germline V gene has CDR1 SGHDN and CDR2 FVKESK. The CDR3 is 13 amino acids. V lost 4 bases and J lost 4, with 10 bases in between. Broader study findings: With two AZD1222 doses given, Spike-specific TCR breadth and depth both rose. In a largely white British group with more females than males, clonal diversity was possibly underestimated. Repertoire collection took place solely once the T cell response had peaked. CD4 TCRs covered the whole spike, strongest at regions 160-218 and 743-854.

The clonotype comes from an adult in good health. Source: peripheral blood, taken on day 0 of MenACWY control vaccination. The rearrangement joins TRBV14 to TRBJ1-2; no clear D gene. CDR3 in DNA: TGTGCCAGCAGCCCAGATGGAAGCTATGGCTACACCTTC. As protein: CASSPDGSYGYTF.